This T cell receptor beta chain stems from a study of T cell responses to AZD1222 COVID-19 vaccine. The overall study: Pooled samples include second doses given at about 4 or 12 weeks. Study conclusions and caveats: Dominant at 160-218 and 743-854, vaccine-associated CD4 TCRs also spanned spike. Reports say nearly half of spike-specific TCRs go after unmutated variant regions. Clonal diversity may have been underestimated, and the donors were mostly white British, with more females than males.

This CDR3 has 14 residues. With 4 bases removed from V and 5 bases from J, the gap between germline ends came to 14 bases. CDR1 and CDR2 from the germline V gene are MNHEY and SMNVEV (reference sequence). On this clone: Its antigen is not identified.

Only in-frame clones appear in the TCRdb table, and some are missing; sequencing was by immunoSEQ multiplex PCR. This sample has roughly 98,000 clones, with 85% to 95% found just once. Specimen: peripheral blood, collected on day 0 of AZD1222 vaccination. The J gene is TRBJ1-2, the V gene TRBV27, with a weak D call TRBD1 (5 bases). The sequence was obtained from an adult in good health. CDR3 DNA: TGTGCCAGCAGTTCCACGGGACTCTATTATGGCTACACCTTC. Amino acids: CASSSTGLYYGYTF.